A selection of T cell receptor beta chains follows, all from one sample in a study of blood T cell repertoires in COVID-19. The assay was immunoSEQ multiplex PCR, and TCRdb's table has in-frame clones only and misses some. The sample contains 35,000 to 50,000 clones, 89% of which appear only once. Specimen: peripheral blood. All receptors come from a man between 65 and 79 years old with active COVID-19. CDR3s include the opening cysteine and the closing phenylalanine or tryptophan. D genes are given only for firm matches. Part of the rows lack a size; the others show once, few, many or a class for expanded clones.

-	-	TRBJ1-6	15	TRBV6-5	TGTGCCAGCCGATACGGGGGGACCTATAATTCACCCCTCCACTTT	CASRYGGTYNSPLHF
-	-	TRBJ2-5	15	TRBV5-5	TGTGCCAGCAGCTCGCCGGTGACAGTTGAAGAGACCCAGTACTTC	CASSSPVTVEETQYF
-	-	TRBJ2-7	13	TRBV25-1	TGTGCCAGCAGTGCCCGGGGAGCCTACGAGCAGTACTTC	CASSARGAYEQYF
TRBD2	few	TRBJ2-7	14	TRBV2	TGTGCCAGCTCGCCCCAGACTAGCGGGTACGAGCAGTACTTC	CASSPQTSGYEQYF
-	once	TRBJ2-5	14	TRBV2	TGTGCCAGCAGTCTCAGGGTTTACCAAGAGACCCAGTACTTC	CASSLRVYQETQYF
TRBD1	-	TRBJ1-4	15	TRBV5-1	TGCGCCAGCAGCGTTACAGGGGCAACTAATGAAAAACTGTTTTTT	CASSVTGATNEKLFF
-	-	TRBJ1-4	16	TRBV14	TGTGCCAGCCGAAAACAGGGCCAATACGGGAATGAAAAACTGTTTTTT	CASRKQGQYGNEKLFF
-	few	TRBJ2-3	11	TRBV12-3/TRBV12-4	TGTGCCAGCAGGAGGACAGATACGCAGTATTTT	CASRRTDTQYF
-	once	TRBJ2-5	15	TRBV6-5	TGTGCCAGCCAAAGACTGGGGAGCTACCAAGAGACCCAGTACTTC	CASQRLGSYQETQYF
-	-	TRBJ1-1	14	TRBV5-1	TGCGCCAGCAGCTTGGTGGTGGGGGGCACTGAAGCTTTCTTT	CASSLVVGGTEAFF
TRBD1	-	TRBJ1-2	14	TRBV13	TGTGCCAGCAGCAGGGGGACAGGGCAGAATGGCTACACCTTC	CASSRGTGQNGYTF
-	-	TRBJ1-1	15	TRBV5-1	TGCGCCAGCAGCCCCTGGTCAGGGATCAACACTGAAGCTTTCTTT	CASSPWSGINTEAFF
TRBD1	once	TRBJ2-7	15	TRBV11-2	TGTGCCAGCAGCTTTGGGACAGGGGTCCAGTACGAGCAGTACTTC	CASSFGTGVQYEQYF
TRBD1	-	TRBJ2-5	15	TRBV18	TGTGCCAGCTCACCCAGGCAGGGGGCGTCGGAGACCCAGTACTTC	CASSPRQGASETQYF
-	-	TRBJ1-6	15	TRBV10-1	TGCGCCAGCAGTGTGGGGGAGGCGTATAATTCACCCCTCCACTTT	CASSVGEAYNSPLHF
TRBD1	-	TRBJ2-2	16	TRBV24-1	TGTGCCACCAGTGACTCGGACAGGGGATTAACCGGGGAGCTGTTTTTT	CATSDSDRGLTGELFF
-	-	TRBJ2-3	12	TRBV24-1	TGTGCCACCAGTGATTTGCGGGATACGCAGTATTTT	CATSDLRDTQYF
-	-	TRBJ2-1	16	TRBV19	TGTGCCAGTAGTATTTTCGGGAGGGGGCCTTCCAATGAGCAGTTCTTC	CASSIFGRGPSNEQFF
-	-	TRBJ2-1	15	TRBV6-1	TGTGCCAGCAGTGAAACCCCAGGCTCCTACAATGAGCAGTTCTTC	CASSETPGSYNEQFF
-	-	TRBJ2-2	12	TRBV7-7	TGTGCTAGCAGCGAACTCGCCGGGGAGCTGTTTTTT	CASSELAGELFF
-	-	TRBJ1-2	14	TRBV11-2	TGTGCCAGCAGCTACCCCGGGAAAAACTATGGCTACACCTTC	CASSYPGKNYGYTF
-	-	TRBJ2-5	15	TRBV6-2/TRBV6-3	TGTGCCAGCAGCCCCGTTGTGATCGGTTTGGAGACCCAGTACTTC	CASSPVVIGLETQYF
-	-	TRBJ1-2	17	TRBV6-2/TRBV6-3	TGTGCCAGCAGTTACCCCGTTCTACAGGGAAAATCTCGTGGCTACACCTTC	CASSYPVLQGKSRGYTF
TRBD2	-	TRBJ2-2	15	TRBV27	TGTGCCAGCAGCCGCACTAGCGGTGAGACCGGGGAGCTGTTTTTT	CASSRTSGETGELFF
TRBD2	-	TRBJ2-5	15	TRBV11-2	TGTGCCAGCAGCTCGAGCGGGGGAGATCAAGAGACCCAGTACTTC	CASSSSGGDQETQYF
-	-	TRBJ1-6	14	TRBV3-1/TRBV3-2	TGTGCCAGCAGCCTTGGCAGGGCGGATTCACCCCTCCACTTT	CASSLGRADSPLHF
TRBD2	-	TRBJ2-1	15	TRBV7-2	TGTGCCAGCAGCTTAGCGGGCGGGGGGGCTTATGAGCAGTTCTTC	CASSLAGGGAYEQFF
TRBD1	once	TRBJ2-2	17	TRBV4-3	TGCGCCAGCAGCCGTCTTACGGGACAGGGAAACACCGGGGAGCTGTTTTTT	CASSRLTGQGNTGELFF
TRBD1	-	TRBJ2-7	14	TRBV7-9	TGTGCCAGCAGCATAGGACAGGGGGCCTACGAGCAGTACTTC	CASSIGQGAYEQYF
-	-	TRBJ2-5	11	TRBV12-3/TRBV12-4	TGTGCCAGCAGTGGAGTTGAGACCCAGTACTTC	CASSGVETQYF
TRBD2	-	TRBJ2-1	14	TRBV3-1/TRBV3-2	TGTGCCAGCAGATTGTCTAGCGGGGTAAGTGAGCAGTTCTTC	CASRLSSGVSEQFF
TRBD2	-	TRBJ2-3	15	TRBV10-2	TGCGCCAGCAGTGGGACTAGCGGTAGCACAGATACGCAGTATTTT	CASSGTSGSTDTQYF
-	once	TRBJ1-4	17	TRBV7-2	TGTGCCAGCAGCTTAGAATTCCTGGGAGACGATCGTGAAAAACTGTTTTTT	CASSLEFLGDDREKLFF
-	-	TRBJ2-7	15	TRBV11-2	TGTGCCAGCAGCACCCGACAAACCGTCTCCTACGAGCAGTACTTC	CASSTRQTVSYEQYF
-	-	TRBJ1-1	15	TRBV19	TGTGCCAGTAGTATAGCACGTCAACTAGGCACTGAAGCTTTCTTT	CASSIARQLGTEAFF
TRBD2	-	TRBJ2-3	19	TRBV3-1/TRBV3-2	TGTGCCAGCAGCCAGAGCCACGCCGGGACTAGCGGGGGGCGGGTTACGCAGTATTTT	CASSQSHAGTSGGRVTQYF